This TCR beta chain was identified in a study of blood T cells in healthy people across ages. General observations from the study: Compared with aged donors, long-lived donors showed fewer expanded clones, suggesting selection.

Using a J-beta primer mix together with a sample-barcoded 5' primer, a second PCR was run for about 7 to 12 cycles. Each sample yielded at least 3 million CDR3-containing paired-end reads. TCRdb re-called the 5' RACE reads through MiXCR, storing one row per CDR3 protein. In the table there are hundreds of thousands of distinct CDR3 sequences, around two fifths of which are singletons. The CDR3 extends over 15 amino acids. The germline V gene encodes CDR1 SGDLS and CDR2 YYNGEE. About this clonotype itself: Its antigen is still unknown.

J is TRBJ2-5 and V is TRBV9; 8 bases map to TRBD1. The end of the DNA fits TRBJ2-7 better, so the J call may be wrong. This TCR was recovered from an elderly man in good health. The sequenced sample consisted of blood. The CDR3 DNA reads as TGTGCCAGCAGCGTAGACACAGGGACAGGCTACGAGCAGTACTTC. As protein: CASSVDTGTGYEQYF.